This TCR beta chain was identified during a study of Graves' ophthalmopathy and Graves' hyperthyroidism. Overall study results and limits: Appearing in blood as well were most expanded thyroid clonotypes above 0.001 frequency. Prediction of ophthalmopathy progression reached roughly 68% sensitivity and around 72% specificity.

Clinical symptoms, serum thyroxine, TRAb, thyroid ultrasound and orbital computed tomography formed the basis of diagnosis. PBMCs stemmed from approximately 9.7 ml of fresh peripheral blood. Using RNA transcripts, the TCR beta CDR3 regions were amplified. Scientists carried out first-round RT-PCR using HTBI primers and then a second-round multiplex PCR. A single record per CDR3 protein comes from TCRdb applying MiXCR to the multiplex PCR reads. The sample has almost 750,000 distinct CDR3 sequences, 40% seen once; the top ten hold 40% to 55%. Notes on this clonotype: The target antigen is unknown. The junction departs from germline at one end; a sequencing error may be responsible.

From germline, CDR1 is SGHAT and CDR2 FQNNGV. This CDR3 is built from 10 residues. This clonotype originated in an adult man with Graves' ophthalmopathy. The genes are TRBV11-2 and TRBJ2-7; possibly TRBD1 or TRBD2 for D (5 bases each). Source material: peripheral blood. DNA for the CDR3: TGTGCCAGCAGCTCCGGGACCCCGCCCTTC. Its translation is CASSSGTPPF.